Shown below are 2 T cell receptor beta chains from a single sample sequenced in a study of blood T cell repertoires in COVID-19 (dated by TCRdb to between 2020 and 2021). The library was obtained by the immunoSEQ multiplex PCR assay. TCRdb provides this immuneACCESS table in a form limited to in-frame rearrangements. Some clones are lacking; in checked studies, under half of them reflect an unresolved V gene, and why the rest are absent is not known. The sample table contains around 150,000 clones; only one count was recorded for roughly 80% of them. The ten biggest clones cover approximately 17% of the sample. The sequencing sample was made of peripheral blood. These receptors came from a man aged 50 to 59 with acute or convalescent COVID-19.

The rearrangement uses TRBV6-1 and TRBJ1-1, with 8 positions matching TRBD1. The CDR3 consists of 14 residues. Germline-derived CDR1 and CDR2 are MNHNS and SASEGT. Trimming took 3 bases from V and 6 from J; bases not matched to a gene: 6. The CDR3: CASSESLDRAEAFF. The CDR3, as DNA: TGTGCCAGCAGTGAGTCTCTGGACAGGGCTGAAGCTTTCTTT.

This clone was counted a single time. This chain joins TRBV5-1 and TRBJ2-3, with 9 bases aligning to TRBD1. The germline CDR1 and CDR2 sequences are SGHRS and YFSETQ. V lost 4 bases, J lost 8 bases, and 11 bases stayed unmatched. The CDR3 totals 15 residues. The CDR3 DNA is TGCGCCAGCAGCGTCATCCCCGCGACAGGGGGTACGCAGTATTTT. Translation: CASSVIPATGGTQYF.